This passage covers 9 T cell receptor beta chains from one sample sequenced in a study of post-analysis software for immune sequencing data. TCR beta cDNA libraries included unique molecular identifiers. TCRdb fed the PCR reads into MiXCR, producing one record per CDR3 protein. The sample contains hundreds of thousands of distinct CDR3 sequences, 30% of which appear only once. Overall study findings and caveats: Controls showed lower frequencies than patients for roughly five TRBV segments, and TRBV5-6, TRBV5-1 and TRBV20-1 were among these.

The antigens for these receptors are not known. The sequenced material came from blood. The source is a girl aged 10-17 years with multiple sclerosis.

This clonotype turned up a few times. The chain recombines TRBV9 with TRBJ2-2; no clear D. Germline V lookup: CDR1 SGDLS, CDR2 YYNGEE. The CDR3 spans 12 residues. Trimming took 3 bases from V and 7 from J, leaving 7 bases between them. The CDR3 DNA is TGTGCCAGCAGCGCGACGGGCGGGGAGCTGTTTTTT. Residues: CASSATGGELFF.

The chain joins TRBV9 to TRBJ2-2; 11 bases line up with TRBD2. There are 17 residues in the CDR3. With 4 bases clipped from V and 7 bases from J, the junction kept 12 bases outside the gene matches. Germline CDR1 is SGDLS and CDR2 is YYNGEE. CDR3 loop: CASSQLTSGSLYGELFF. The CDR3 nucleotides read TGTGCCAGCAGCCAACTCACTAGCGGGAGCCTGTACGGGGAGCTGTTTTTT.

The chain joins TRBV6-1 to TRBJ1-2; D ambiguous. The CDR3 is made up of 15 amino acids. Germline lookup yields CDR1 MNHNS and CDR2 SASEGT. V was shortened by 2 bases and J by 4 bases, with 14 bases between the two germline ends. CDR3 residues: CASSELIGLGYGYTF. The CDR3 bases are TGTGCCAGCAGTGAATTAATAGGGCTGGGCTATGGCTACACCTTC.

This clonotype was counted at least ten times. Germline and junction disagree at one end, which may indicate a read error. The chain is built from TRBV5-1 and TRBJ2-5; D unclear. From germline, CDR1 is SGHRS and CDR2 YFSETQ. This CDR3 spans 14 amino acids. This CDR3 is CASSLGGSQETQYF. The CDR3 DNA reads TGTGCCAGCAGCTTAGGCGGCAGTCAAGAGACCCAGTACTTC.

Remarks on this clonotype: One end of the junction is discordant with germline, which a read error may explain. The chain recombines TRBV9 with TRBJ1-2; no reliable D call. The CDR3 sequence is 13 residues long. Germline lookup yields CDR1 SGDLS and CDR2 YYNGEE. The CDR3 region is CASSAGARSGYIF. The CDR3 DNA is TGTGCCAGCAGCGCGGGCGCGCGGAGTGGCTACATCTTC.

CDR3 nucleotide sequence: TGTGCCAGCAGCTTGGGTAGCGGGAGGTTCATGGGGGCCAACGTCCTGACTTTC. It specifies CASSLGSGRFMGANVLTF. The chain links TRBV7-2 to TRBJ2-6, with 10 bases that match TRBD2. Per the germline V gene, CDR1 is SGHTA and CDR2 is FQGNSA. The CDR3 runs 18 residues. V lost 3 bases and J lost 4; bases outside the gene matches: 9.

V gene TRBV28 combines with J gene TRBJ2-3; D call uncertain. The germline V and J ends were trimmed by 5 bases and 8 bases, with 8 bases remaining between them. The CDR3 covers 11 residues. The germline V gene has CDR1 MDHEN and CDR2 SYDVKM. CDR3 nucleotide sequence: TGTGCCAGCAGTCCGCACGTTACGCAGTATTTT. Amino acid sequence: CASSPHVTQYF.

This rearrangement joins TRBV29-1 to TRBJ1-1; D remains unclear. The CDR3 spans 14 residues. V lost 1 base to trimming and J lost 5 bases, with 14 bases between them. CDR1 and CDR2 (germline): SQVTM, ANQGSEA. The CDR3 DNA is TGCAGCGTTGAAGGCGCGGGGATCGCAACTGAAGCTTTCTTT. It encodes CSVEGAGIATEAFF.

This clonotype was detected only a few times. J is TRBJ2-7 and V is TRBV6-6, with 11 bases matching TRBD1. CDR3 length: 15 amino acids. Germline trimming cut 2 bases from V and 3 bases from J; bases unmatched to any gene: 3. The germline V gene has CDR1 MNHNY and CDR2 SVGAGI (reference sequence). The CDR3 spells CASSYTGTGGYEQYF. The CDR3 DNA reads TGTGCCAGCAGTTACACCGGGACAGGGGGCTACGAGCAGTACTTC.